Below, one TCR beta chain is given with its context. There is no known antigen for this receptor. Base qualities were left out, and no much larger clone turns up one base away. The High Capacity cDNA Reverse Transcription Kit was used to reverse transcribe all of the isolated RNA, meaning that expressed TCRB transcripts were what got sequenced. Deep immunoSEQ sequencing was performed on naive, central memory and regulatory T cell samples, with an average of roughly 4 million total reads per sample. Sorted cells were lysed in RLT buffer and RNA was extracted with DNase-treated RNeasy Micro or Mini kits, depending on cell number. To prevent cross-contamination, each cell subset was processed individually, whereas patient and healthy donor samples were processed jointly. Using the immunoSEQ multiplex PCR, TCRB sequences were amplified from cDNA into 87-bp fragments spanning the CDR3 region. Amplicons were sequenced on the Illumina HiSeq platform. Processing in the source paper ran as follows. Synthetic template baselines were used to correct PCR bias computationally, reads within Hamming distance 2 were collapsed, and singletons that could not be merged were discarded. Reads were aligned against IMGT to assign V, D and J genes, CDR3 length and insertions or deletions at six rearrangement sites. Within each subset, clonotype counts were normalized to sorted cell number, and only after that were true diversity and Gini coefficients computed with the tcR R package. Repertoire sharing was quantified using the overlap coefficient calculated on TCRB nucleotide sequences. Imported from immuneACCESS, the table was reduced by TCRdb to in-frame sequences with V and J called. These copies leave out some clones; in studies compared against another copy, an unresolved V gene accounts for under half, and the cause of the remainder is not known. V, J and clone size were drawn from that table, and D and trimming were deduced from the DNA. The sample table contains about 150,000 clones; only one count was recorded for 10% of them. The top ten clonotypes cover roughly 0.5% of the sample.

Each donor gave one peripheral blood draw, averaging roughly 120 mL, which was collected into heparinised tubes. Naive, central memory, regulatory and stem cell-like memory CD4+ T cells were sorted on a BD FACSAria II using a panel including CD45RO, CCR7, CD25, CD127, CD95 and CD27. Purity was above 95% for every sorted population. PBMCs were separated immediately by Lymphoprep density gradient centrifugation and were stained directly, without being cultured. To minimize batch effects, samples were stained and sorted in pairs, one healthy donor with one patient per experiment. Its CDR3 holds 14 amino acids, cysteine through phenylalanine. Only the CDR3 DNA stays, 42 bases, in frame from base 1. V loses 10 bases at its end and J loses 5 bases; junction bases beyond the gene matches: 11. Sequences SGHNT (CDR1) and YYREEE (CDR2) are obtained from the germline V gene (reference sequence). The source of the sample is a study of beta chain features in type 1 diabetes (dated 2018 in TCRdb). Notes on the research overall: Patients and healthy donors did not differ in mean age, gender distribution, total cell number or subset yield. A total of 85 million to 110 million sorted cells were examined across all samples, and RNA yield correlated strongly with the number of cells per subset. In the study, TCRB repertoires of sorted circulating CD4+ T cell subsets from recently diagnosed type 1 diabetes patients were compared with those of matched healthy donors. Regulatory and stem cell-like memory subsets were obtained from only 8 patients and roughly 8 healthy donors, while naive and central memory subsets were obtained from all 28 donors. General findings and caveats noted by the study authors: Because small numbers of individuals were included in the HLA sub-analyses, any influence of HLA type on TCRB rearrangement was left unresolved. PCR may preferentially amplify shorter templates, but because patient and control samples were amplified and corrected together, any resulting skew would affect both groups equally. Patients with type 1 diabetes made fewer insertions and deleted more nucleotides at VDJ recombination sites, implying thymic rearrangement abnormalities. Sequencing cDNA rather than genomic DNA could over-represent highly expressing activated cells, although activation and CD3 levels did not differ between groups. Type 1 diabetes patients showed a moderate but significant shortening of TCRB CDR3 length in all four CD4+ subsets. Naive, central memory and regulatory TCRB repertoires appeared to be more similar among patients than among healthy donors.

The V and J segments used are TRBV5-4 and TRBJ2-5; TRBD2 lines up with 10 middle nucleotides. This TCR derives from a man aged 25-45 years with type 1 diabetes. The source material was central memory CD4+ T cells from blood. For the CDR3, the sequence is CAGQLAGVRETQYF. DNA sequence: TGTGCCGGCCAGCTAGCGGGAGTTAGGGAGACCCAGTACTTC.